Listed below are T cell receptor beta chains from one sample, sequenced in a study of OX40 agonist ivuxolimab in advanced cancers. Clones were read by immunoSEQ multiplex PCR, and TCRdb kept only the in-frame ones, dropping some. The sample has under 20,000 clones; roughly 89% are singletons. Sequences were derived from CD4+ or CD8+ T cells sorted from blood, sampled in a trial of the OX40 agonist ivuxolimab. The origin of the receptors is an adult with an advanced solid tumor such as melanoma, head and neck, liver or kidney cancer. Each CDR3 is given without its conserved first and last residue.

CDR3aa: ASSQSGISTDTQY
j_gene: TRBJ2-3
v_gene: TRBV23-1

CDR3aa: ASSHSGTYEQY
j_gene: TRBJ2-7
v_gene: TRBV6-5

CDR3aa: SVDEGTAEVNTGELF
j_gene: TRBJ2-2
v_gene: TRBV29-1

CDR3aa: TSSQEGGPPWNGSYNEQF
j_gene: TRBJ2-1
v_gene: TRBV1

CDR3aa: ASSIRQGVLPTNEKLF
j_gene: TRBJ1-4
v_gene: TRBV19

CDR3aa: ASSYYEQY
j_gene: TRBJ2-7
v_gene: TRBV27

CDR3aa: ASSLGRETQY
j_gene: TRBJ2-5
v_gene: TRBV5-6

CDR3aa: ASSLRGSSPLH
j_gene: TRBJ1-6
v_gene: TRBV27

CDR3aa: ASSFKGMNTGELF
j_gene: TRBJ2-2
v_gene: TRBV28

CDR3aa: ASGRESYNEQF
j_gene: TRBJ2-1
v_gene: TRBV14

CDR3aa: ASSMGGSSYNEQF
j_gene: TRBJ2-1
v_gene: TRBV19

CDR3aa: ASSPGIETQY
j_gene: TRBJ2-5
v_gene: TRBV19

CDR3aa: ASSYGVSTGELF
j_gene: TRBJ2-2
v_gene: TRBV6-5

CDR3aa: VDRDSHSGNTIY
j_gene: TRBJ1-3
v_gene: TRBV12-1

CDR3aa: ASSLYTGGTEAF
j_gene: TRBJ1-1
v_gene: TRBV7-6

CDR3aa: ASSLSPNVYSNQPQH
j_gene: TRBJ1-5
v_gene: TRBV28

CDR3aa: ASSSGLAVYNEQF
j_gene: TRBJ2-1
v_gene: TRBV27

CDR3aa: ASSILPPRGQGVMADGYT
j_gene: TRBJ1-2
v_gene: TRBV27

CDR3aa: ASSQAYQETQY
j_gene: TRBJ2-5
v_gene: TRBV6-5

CDR3aa: ASSFSTENSGEQF
j_gene: TRBJ2-1
v_gene: TRBV27

CDR3aa: ASRTGLNTEAF
j_gene: TRBJ1-1
v_gene: TRBV6-5

CDR3aa: ASSLPPKLGQGVTDTQY
j_gene: TRBJ2-3
v_gene: TRBV27

CDR3aa: ATSRRGGYT
j_gene: TRBJ1-2
v_gene: TRBV15

CDR3aa: ASSFRQKLDSYNEQF
j_gene: TRBJ2-1
v_gene: TRBV28

CDR3aa: AWRDSFYGYT
j_gene: TRBJ1-2
v_gene: TRBV30

CDR3aa: ASSLTATDTQY
j_gene: TRBJ2-3
v_gene: TRBV7-6

CDR3aa: ASSIRAGQGEAF
j_gene: TRBJ1-1
v_gene: TRBV19

CDR3aa: ASSLRTGGGGEQY
j_gene: TRBJ2-7
v_gene: TRBV27

CDR3aa: ASGDRDLGTEAF
j_gene: TRBJ1-1
v_gene: TRBV19

CDR3aa: SVGQDRGSNQPQH
j_gene: TRBJ1-5
v_gene: TRBV29-1

CDR3aa: ASRASPYEQY
j_gene: TRBJ2-7
v_gene: TRBV19

CDR3aa: ASSLARGNEQY
j_gene: TRBJ2-7
v_gene: TRBV7-6

CDR3aa: ASSPWTGLETQY
j_gene: TRBJ2-5
v_gene: TRBV7-2

CDR3aa: ASSQLPGTVGPMNGYT
j_gene: TRBJ1-2
v_gene: TRBV4-2

CDR3aa: ATSGGRVTDTQY
j_gene: TRBJ2-3
v_gene: TRBV27

CDR3aa: AITPDAAPSYEQY
j_gene: TRBJ2-7
v_gene: TRBV10-3

CDR3aa: ASSRWGGNTIY
j_gene: TRBJ1-3
v_gene: TRBV27

CDR3aa: ASSLELGSYGYT
j_gene: TRBJ1-2
v_gene: TRBV5-4

CDR3aa: ASSEVLGADSYNEQF
j_gene: TRBJ2-1
v_gene: TRBV6-1

CDR3aa: SVVEPYGYT
j_gene: TRBJ1-2
v_gene: TRBV29-1

CDR3aa: ASSLPEAYGYT
j_gene: TRBJ1-2
v_gene: TRBV28

CDR3aa: ASSQEITANPYGYT
j_gene: TRBJ1-2
v_gene: TRBV4-2

CDR3aa: ATSRGGGEGADGNTIY
j_gene: TRBJ1-3
v_gene: TRBV15

CDR3aa: ASSPTGYNEQF
j_gene: TRBJ2-1
v_gene: TRBV5-1

CDR3aa: AWSRATEAF
j_gene: TRBJ1-1
v_gene: TRBV30

CDR3aa: ASRPLGPVNEQF
j_gene: TRBJ2-1
v_gene: TRBV27

CDR3aa: ATSRDGASGGDEQF
j_gene: TRBJ2-1
v_gene: TRBV15

CDR3aa: ASSLGGRVLDTQY
j_gene: TRBJ2-3
v_gene: TRBV7-8

CDR3aa: ASTPEGRLDGYT
j_gene: TRBJ1-2
v_gene: TRBV9

CDR3aa: ASSASSYEQY
j_gene: TRBJ2-7
v_gene: TRBV27

CDR3aa: ASSLGPGGGNQPQH
j_gene: TRBJ1-5
v_gene: TRBV27

CDR3aa: ASSPAGQEIYGYT
j_gene: TRBJ1-2
v_gene: TRBV18

CDR3aa: ASSDSGGTDTQY
j_gene: TRBJ2-3
v_gene: TRBV6-4

CDR3aa: ASSYSRQNTEAF
j_gene: TRBJ1-1
v_gene: TRBV6-6

CDR3aa: AWSLDSAYEQY
j_gene: TRBJ2-7
v_gene: TRBV30

CDR3aa: ASSNYRGGQETQY
j_gene: TRBJ2-5
v_gene: TRBV6-1

CDR3aa: ASSLSGQTYEQY
j_gene: TRBJ2-7
v_gene: TRBV13